These 8 T cell receptor beta chains were sequenced from one sample in a study of blood T cell repertoires in COVID-19. The assay was immunoSEQ multiplex PCR, and TCRdb's table has in-frame clones only and misses some. The sample records about 200,000 clones, about 89% being singletons. Input material: peripheral blood. The receptor source for this set is a man aged 60-69 years who had recovered from COVID-19.

The chain has TRBV7-9 and TRBJ2-1; D not resolved. The CDR3 is 15 residues long. CDR1 is SEHNR, CDR2 FQNEAQ, per germline (reference sequence). Trimming pared 4 bases from V and 0 bases from J, leaving 10 bases between. The CDR3 nucleotides read TGTGCCAGCAGCTCGATATTCAGCTCCTACAATGAGCAGTTCTTC. It codes for CASSSIFSSYNEQFF.

The CDR3 nucleotides read TGTGCCAGCAGCCCGGGGGGTGTTTATAAAGGCGCGTACCAAGAGACCCAGTACTTC. Translation: CASSPGGVYKGAYQETQYF. The chain carries TRBV5-8 and TRBJ2-5; the match to TRBD2 covers 7 bases. Trimming removed 4 bases from V and 0 bases from J; junction bases left unmatched: 18. CDR1 SGHTS and CDR2 YDEGEE come from the germline V gene. The CDR3 sequence is 19 residues long.

The chain couples TRBV19 to TRBJ2-1, with D possibly being TRBD1 (6 bases). The V end was cut by 6 bases, the J end by 1 base, with 7 bases between. This CDR3 comprises 13 residues. CDR1 LNHDA and CDR2 SQIVND come from the germline V gene (reference sequence). CDR3 protein: CASRDSSYNEQFF. In nucleotides, the CDR3 is TGTGCCAGTAGGGACAGTTCCTACAATGAGCAGTTCTTC.

The J gene is TRBJ1-2, the V gene TRBV27, with 7 bases fitting TRBD1. Per germline, CDR1 MNHEY and CDR2 SMNVEV (reference sequence). The CDR3 extends over 13 amino acids. Losses at the gene ends were 6 bases for V and 3 bases for J; bases not matched to a gene: 4. CDR3 loop: CASRAGGHYGYTF. As DNA, the CDR3 is TGTGCCAGCAGGGCAGGGGGGCACTATGGCTACACCTTC.

V is TRBV19 and J is TRBJ1-4; D gene unclear. The CDR3 covers 15 residues. Per germline, CDR1 LNHDA and CDR2 SQIVND (reference sequence). V lost 5 bases to trimming and J lost 8 bases, with 18 bases between them. CDR3 coding DNA: TGTGCCAGTAGTGGCCGGGGTGGTGGCGCGGAAAAACTGTTTTTT. Amino acids: CASSGRGGGAEKLFF. The complete variable domain, with remaining parts taken from reference TRBV19 and TRBJ1-4, reads DGGITQSPKYLFRKEGQNVTLSCEQNLNHDAMYWYRQDPGQGLRLIYYSQIVNDFQKGDIAEGYSVSREKKESFPLTVTSAQKNPTAFYLCASSGRGGGAEKLFFGSGTQLSVL.

The chain combines TRBV29-1 with TRBJ1-1; 8 nucleotides align to TRBD1. Germline-derived CDR1 and CDR2 are SQVTM and ANQGSEA. The ends lost 7 bases at V and 8 bases at J; junction bases unmatched: 6. This CDR3 is 11 amino acids long. CDR3 residues: CSAWTGFEAFF. CDR3 coding DNA: TGCAGCGCCTGGACAGGGTTCGAAGCTTTCTTT.

The chain combines TRBV11-3 with TRBJ1-1; a possible D gene is TRBD1 (5 bases). The CDR3 has 15 amino acids. V lost 2 bases, J lost 2 bases, and 12 bases lay in between. Germline values: CDR1 SGHNT, CDR2 YENEEA. CDR3 region: CASSLSSGINTEAFF. CDR3 coding DNA: TGTGCCAGCAGCTTAAGTTCAGGGATAAACACTGAAGCTTTCTTT.

The chain couples TRBV18 to TRBJ2-1; 9 bases map to TRBD2. The J segment lost 0 bases and the V segment lost 3 bases, leaving 15 bases of the junction unmatched. The CDR3 runs 20 residues. From germline, CDR1 is KGHSH and CDR2 LQKENI. CDR3 amino acids: CASSPMRGGLVGGSYNEQFF. CDR3 nucleotide sequence: TGTGCCAGCTCACCCATGCGGGGGGGCCTGGTAGGTGGCTCCTACAATGAGCAGTTCTTC.